A single T cell receptor (beta chain) is shown here with its context. Its antigen is unknown. This entry is derived from a study of cytomegalovirus exposure and HLA in healthy donors. Study-wide context: Caucasian-associated ancestry cluster membership applied to approximately 80% of several hundred genotyped donors.

General study findings and limits: In an earlier analysis, about 87% or about 30%: the productive usage of most TCR beta V segments.

It was with 60 Vbeta and 13 Jbeta primers that the PCR ran. The method was immunoSEQ multiplex PCR; TCRdb's version includes in-frame clones alone and lacks a portion of them. Of about 140,000 clones detected, just under 85% appear once; the ten largest clones hold 1.5% to 2.5%. Sequenced: PBMCs. The source of this sequence is a woman in her forties in good health and CMV-seronegative.

The CDR3, as DNA: TGTGCCAGCAGCGTAAGCGGATACACCGGGGAGCTGTTTTTT. This codes for CASSVSGYTGELFF. The chain combines TRBV9 with TRBJ2-2; a possible D gene is TRBD2 (5 bases). CDR1 SGDLS and CDR2 YYNGEE come from the germline V gene. The CDR3 is made up of 14 amino acids. V shed 1 base and J shed 3 bases, with 7 bases lying between them.